The 22 T cell receptor beta chains reported below all come from one sample, sequenced in a study of blood T cell repertoires in COVID-19. Measured with immunoSEQ multiplex PCR; TCRdb has only the in-frame clones, and not every one. Of 70,000 or so clones detected, about 88% appear once; the ten largest clones hold roughly 1.5%. Sequencing was carried out using peripheral blood. These receptors originate from a man aged 50 or older with acute or convalescent COVID-19.

The V gene is TRBV19, the J gene TRBJ1-5; no clear D. The CDR3 totals 13 residues. Germline values: CDR1 LNHDA, CDR2 SQIVND (reference sequence). The V gene lost 3 bases and the J gene lost 2 bases, with 5 bases spanning the gap. The DNA of the CDR3 is TGTGCCAGTAGTATCCCAGGCAATCAGCCCCAGCATTTT. Amino acids: CASSIPGNQPQHF.

This clone is a singleton in its sample. The genes are TRBV6-6 and TRBJ2-5; 12 nucleotides agree with TRBD2. The germline gives CDR1 MNHNY, CDR2 SVGAGI (reference sequence). Trimming at V came to 8 bases and at J to 1 base, leaving 2 bases not matched to a gene. The CDR3 runs to 14 residues. The CDR3 is CASWGLAGQETQYF. The CDR3 bases are TGTGCCAGCTGGGGACTAGCGGGCCAAGAGACCCAGTACTTC.

The chain carries TRBV29-1 and TRBJ2-5; 8 bases line up with TRBD2. Germline assignment: CDR1 SQVTM and CDR2 ANQGSEA. With V trimmed by 2 bases and J by 1 base, 6 bases remained unmatched. There are 15 residues in the CDR3. The CDR3 here is CSVELLREAQETQYF. In DNA form, the CDR3 reads TGCAGCGTTGAACTTTTGCGGGAGGCCCAAGAGACCCAGTACTTC.

This rearrangement joins TRBV9 to TRBJ2-3; 9 bases line up with TRBD2. CDR3 length: 16 amino acids. With V trimmed by 3 bases and J by 2 bases, 7 bases remained unmatched. The germline CDR1 and CDR2 sequences are SGDLS and YYNGEE. The CDR3 sequence: CASSASGTSHTDTQYF. The CDR3 DNA is TGTGCCAGCAGCGCCTCCGGGACTAGCCACACAGATACGCAGTATTTT.

The chain has TRBV6-1 and TRBJ1-3; D is unclear. CDR1 is MNHNS and CDR2 is SASEGT in the germline V gene. There are 14 residues in the CDR3. V gave up 3 bases and J gave up 4 bases, with 10 bases separating them. The CDR3 DNA reads as TGTGCCAGCAGTGAGGGCAGGTCGGGAAACACCATATATTTT. Amino acid sequence: CASSEGRSGNTIYF.

V is TRBV3-1 (or the pseudogene TRBV3-2) and J is TRBJ2-5, with D perhaps TRBD2 (5 bases). This CDR3 is 15 amino acids long. Germline V gene data show CDR1 as LGHDT and CDR2 as YNNKEL (reference sequence). Trimming shortened V by 7 bases and J by 0 bases, and 15 bases separated the two germline ends. CDR3 nucleotides: TGTGCCAGCACGCGGGCAGAGCCTTACCAAGAGACCCAGTACTTC. Translation gives CASTRAEPYQETQYF.

J is TRBJ1-4 and V is TRBV30; TRBD1 might be the D (5 bases). Trimming took off 2 bases at V and 7 bases at J, with 14 bases between the two ends. Germline lookup yields CDR1 GTSNPN and CDR2 SVGIG (reference sequence). The CDR3 covers 14 residues. The CDR3 region has the DNA TGTGCCTGGAGTAGGGACTCGATCAGTGAAAAACTGTTTTTT. This sequence encodes CAWSRDSISEKLFF.

The chain uses TRBV7-8 and TRBJ2-5; D gene unclear. The V and J ends lost 5 bases and 1 base respectively, with 8 bases between them. The CDR3 length is 13 residues. Germline lookup yields CDR1 SGHVS and CDR2 FQNEAQ. The DNA for the CDR3 is TGTGCCAGCAGCCCCAGTTTCCAAGAGACCCAGTACTTC. Its translation: CASSPSFQETQYF.

The gene calls are TRBV5-4 and TRBJ1-6, with D possibly matching TRBD1 (5 bases). Germline V gene sequence: CDR1 SGHNT, CDR2 YYREEE (reference sequence). Trimming took off 0 bases at V and 0 bases at J, with 7 bases between the two ends. This CDR3 is 16 amino acids long. The CDR3 spells CASSLGQPSYNSPLHF. CDR3 in DNA: TGTGCCAGCAGCTTGGGACAGCCCTCCTATAATTCACCCCTCCACTTT. The variable domain in full, completed from reference TRBV5-4 and TRBJ1-6, reads ETGVTQSPTHLIKTRGQQVTLRCSSQSGHNTVSWYQQALGQGPQFIFQYYREEENGRGNFPPRFSGLQFPNYSSELNVNALELDDSALYLCASSLGQPSYNSPLHFGNGTRLTVT.

The chain has TRBV7-3 and TRBJ2-1; 10 bases are a match to TRBD2. The CDR3 length is 16 residues. With V trimmed by 6 bases and J by 9 bases, 14 bases remained unmatched. Per the germline V gene, CDR1 is SGHTA and CDR2 is FQGTGA. DNA of the CDR3: TGTGCCAGCAGTCGAGGATCAGCGGGGGGGCCCGGTGAGCAGTTCTTC. Protein: CASSRGSAGGPGEQFF.

The genes are TRBV18 and TRBJ2-3; TRBD2 is a possible D gene (5 bases). The CDR3 has 14 residues. Per the germline V gene, CDR1 is KGHSH and CDR2 is LQKENI. Trimming took 2 bases from V and 3 from J, leaving 9 bases between them. The CDR3 protein is CASSPARETDTQYF. The CDR3 nucleotides read TGTGCCAGCTCACCAGCGAGGGAGACAGATACGCAGTATTTT.

The CDR3 loop reads CASSSGARYSGNTIYF. The CDR3 nucleotides read TGTGCCAGCAGTTCAGGGGCTCGCTACTCTGGAAACACCATATATTTT. The chain employs TRBV28 and TRBJ1-3; a possible D gene is TRBD1 (6 bases). This CDR3 has 16 amino acids. Germline CDR1 and CDR2: MDHEN and SYDVKM. The V gene lost 4 bases and the J gene lost 0 bases, with 13 bases spanning the gap.

The chain combines TRBV2 with TRBJ2-4, with TRBD2 matching 10 bases. The ends lost 5 bases at V and 3 bases at J; junction bases unmatched: 22. Per the germline V gene, CDR1 is SNHLY and CDR2 is FYNNEI. This CDR3 has 21 residues. CDR3 DNA sequence: TGTGCCAGCAGTCCATTCATCTCTAGCGGGGGACCCCTTTGGGACAAAAACATTCAGTACTTC. It yields the protein CASSPFISSGGPLWDKNIQYF.

As for this clone: Germline is not matched at one junction end, which may reflect a read error. The chain joins TRBV11-2 to TRBJ2-1; a possible D gene is TRBD2 (5 bases). The germline V gene encodes CDR1 SGHAT and CDR2 FQNNGV. This CDR3 is 14 amino acids long. The CDR3 is CASSLRGSYHEQFF. The CDR3 region has the DNA TGTGCCAGCAGCTTAAGAGGGAGCTACCATGAGCAGTTCTTC.

This chain joins TRBV7-3 and TRBJ2-7; 8 bases are a match to TRBD1. The germline CDR1 and CDR2 sequences are SGHTA and FQGTGA. The CDR3 runs 15 residues. The V and J ends lost 5 bases and 0 bases, in that order; junction bases with no gene match: 6. For the CDR3, the DNA is TGTGCCAGCAGCGCCGGGACAGGAAGCTCCTACGAGCAGTACTTC. It encodes CASSAGTGSSYEQYF.

The chain has TRBV10-3 and TRBJ1-2; no clear D gene. Germline values: CDR1 ENHRY, CDR2 SYGVKD. Trimming left V 6 bases short and J 4 bases short, with 30 bases between. The CDR3 consists of 19 residues. The CDR3 DNA follows: TGTGCCATCAGGGGGAGTCGGGTCCCACCTCACCCTTCCATCTATGGCTACACCTTC. It is translated as CAIRGSRVPPHPSIYGYTF.

This clone has only a few counts. This chain uses TRBV5-1 with TRBJ1-1, with D uncertain. V shed 4 bases and J shed 0 bases, with 22 bases lying between them. Germline V gives CDR1 SGHRS, CDR2 YFSETQ. CDR3 length: 18 amino acids. The CDR3 nucleotides are TGCGCCAGCAGCCTCCCTCGGGGAGAACACACTCTGAACACTGAAGCTTTCTTT. Residues: CASSLPRGEHTLNTEAFF.

The chain combines TRBV9 with TRBJ2-5, with 15 bases fitting TRBD2. V gave up 0 bases and J gave up 5 bases; unmatched junction bases: 2. In germline, CDR1 is SGDLS, CDR2 YYNGEE. This CDR3 is 16 amino acids long. Written as DNA, the CDR3 is TGTGCCAGCAGCGTAGTGGGGACTAGCGGGAGGGAGACCCAGTACTTC. Residues: CASSVVGTSGRETQYF.

This sequence joins TRBV18 and TRBJ1-6; 9 positions match TRBD1. The germline V gene encodes CDR1 KGHSH and CDR2 LQKENI. This CDR3 spans 15 amino acids. The J segment lost 8 bases and the V segment lost 4 bases, leaving 6 bases of the junction unmatched. The chain's CDR3 is CASSRPGQGHSPLHF. CDR3 DNA: TGTGCCAGCTCACGACCGGGACAGGGCCATTCACCCCTCCACTTT. Complete variable domain (other parts from reference TRBV18 and TRBJ1-6): NAGVMQNPRHLVRRRGQEARLRCSPMKGHSHVYWYRQLPEEGLKFMVYLQKENIIDESGMPKERFSAEFPKEGPSILRIQQVVRGDSAAYFCASSRPGQGHSPLHFGNGTRLTVT.

The chain couples TRBV28 to TRBJ2-6, with 7 bases fitting TRBD2. Trimming at V came to 6 bases and at J to 0 bases, leaving 11 bases not matched to a gene. Looked up from germline, CDR1 is MDHEN and CDR2 is SYDVKM. The CDR3 is made up of 18 amino acids. The CDR3 DNA reads as TGTGCCAGCAGCAGACGGGGGAGGGCGGACTCTGGGGCCAACGTCCTGACTTTC. Amino acids: CASSRRGRADSGANVLTF.

This clone has only one observation. The genes are TRBV5-1 and TRBJ1-2; D is possibly TRBD1 (5 bases). The germline CDR1 and CDR2 sequences are SGHRS and YFSETQ. This CDR3 is 12 amino acids long. With 4 bases removed from V and 2 bases from J, the gap between germline ends came to 6 bases. The CDR3 is CASSGANYGYTF. The CDR3 DNA sequence: TGCGCCAGCAGCGGGGCGAACTATGGCTACACCTTC.

The sample holds a few counts of this clone. This chain uses TRBV3-1 (or the pseudogene TRBV3-2) with TRBJ1-1, with unresolved D. V lost 0 bases and J lost 0, with 5 bases in between. CDR1 and CDR2 (germline): LGHDT, YNNKEL (reference sequence). The CDR3 has 14 amino acids. CDR3 nucleotide sequence: TGTGCCAGCAGCCAAGATCAGATGAACACTGAAGCTTTCTTT. This encodes CASSQDQMNTEAFF.